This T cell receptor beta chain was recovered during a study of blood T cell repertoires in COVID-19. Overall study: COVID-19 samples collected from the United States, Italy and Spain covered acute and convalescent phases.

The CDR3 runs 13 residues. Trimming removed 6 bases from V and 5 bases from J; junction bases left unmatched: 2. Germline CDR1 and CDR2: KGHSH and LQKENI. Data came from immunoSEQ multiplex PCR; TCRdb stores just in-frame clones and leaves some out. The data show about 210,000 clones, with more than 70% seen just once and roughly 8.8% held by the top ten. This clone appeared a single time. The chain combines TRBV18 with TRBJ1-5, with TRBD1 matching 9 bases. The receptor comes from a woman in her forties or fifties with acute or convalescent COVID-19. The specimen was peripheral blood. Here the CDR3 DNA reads TGTGCCAGCTCTAGGGACAGGGATCAGCCCCAGCATTTT. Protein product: CASSRDRDQPQHF.